The clone carrying this T cell receptor beta chain was recorded at least ten times. The time point: patch test 1, 2 weeks after DPC sensitization. The sample's treatment: therapeutic diphenylcyclopropenone sensitization with weekly scalp DPC. This CDR3 region has 16 residues. Germline lookup yields CDR1 SEHNR and CDR2 FQNEAQ (reference sequence). The trim removed 4 bases at V and 5 bases at J, leaving 10 bases unmatched. The data stem from a study of human T cells and chemical hapten exposure. Using its own MiXCR run on the RACE reads, TCRdb lists one record per CDR3 protein. This table holds 300,000 to 400,000 distinct CDR3 sequences, 6% to 8.5% found once.

The chain couples TRBV7-9 to TRBJ1-1; 10 bases line up with TRBD1. This sequence was found in a woman between 18 and 30 years old with alopecia areata. Some clones in this sample may be carry-over from other donors' samples. The sample consisted of whole blood, taken in connection with sensitization to the hapten diphenylcyclopropenone (DPC). DNA of the CDR3: TGTGCCAGCAGCTCATTAGTGGGACAGGGGTTGACTGAAGCTTTCTTT. Translating gives CASSSLVGQGLTEAFF.